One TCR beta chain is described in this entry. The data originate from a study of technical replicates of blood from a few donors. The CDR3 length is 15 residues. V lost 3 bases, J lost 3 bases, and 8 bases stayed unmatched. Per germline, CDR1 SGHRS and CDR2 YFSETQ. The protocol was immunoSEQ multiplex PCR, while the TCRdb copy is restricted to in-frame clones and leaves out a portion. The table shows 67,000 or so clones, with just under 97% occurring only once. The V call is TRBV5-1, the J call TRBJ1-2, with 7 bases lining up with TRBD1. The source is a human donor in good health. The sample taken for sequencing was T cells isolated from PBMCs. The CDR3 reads CASSYNPGGHYGYTF. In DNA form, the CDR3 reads TGCGCCAGCAGCTATAACCCAGGGGGTCACTATGGCTACACCTTC.